This T cell receptor beta chain came from a study of T cell responses to AZD1222 COVID-19 vaccine. Findings of the study overall: Vaccine-associated CD4 TCRs ranged over spike, dominating at 160-218 and 743-854. Donors in the cohort were predominantly white British and more often female, and clonal diversity was possibly underestimated. The peak T cell response came first, and repertoires were sampled only after it.

Repertoires were generated with immunoSEQ multiplex PCR, while TCRdb's copy carries only in-frame clones and drops some. The sample lists roughly 120,000 clones; about 88% were seen once. The sample holds a few counts of this clone. Its target is not known. The clonotype was recovered from an adult in good health. Sequenced material: peripheral blood, taken on day 0 of AZD1222 vaccination.

The CDR3 DNA reads TGTGCCAGCTCACCCTCACCAGGGGGCCCAGTTGGTTCACCCCTCCACTTT. This gives the protein CASSPSPGGPVGSPLHF. V usage is TRBV18 and J usage is TRBJ1-6, with 8 nucleotides matching TRBD1. Germline trimming cut 3 bases from V and 9 bases from J; bases unmatched to any gene: 13. This CDR3 has 17 residues. Germline-derived CDR1 and CDR2 are KGHSH and LQKENI.